This section outlines one T cell receptor beta chain sequence together with its context. Antigen specificity is unknown. PCR used 60 Vbeta primers and 13 Jbeta primers. Repertoires were generated with immunoSEQ multiplex PCR, while TCRdb's copy carries only in-frame clones and drops some. Found here are about 200,000 clones, 80% to 90% of them singletons; the top ten hold about 3%. The sample originates from a study of cytomegalovirus exposure and HLA in healthy donors. The overall study: The study's early data release held about 85 million unique TCRs from HLA-typed donors.

Study-level results: Researchers counted 180 or so TCR beta chains as cytomegalovirus-associated. Within an earlier analysis, most TCR beta V segments proved productive either about 87% or about 30% of the time. Being indistinguishable, some V segments were excluded, TRBV6-2 and TRBV6-3 among them.

The CDR3 runs 17 residues. The germline CDR1 and CDR2 sequences are LNHDA and SQIVND (reference sequence). Trimming left V 6 bases short and J 0 bases short, with 18 bases between. This sequence joins TRBV19 and TRBJ1-5; D may be TRBD1 (6 bases). This sequence originates from a man aged 30 to 39 in good health and CMV-seronegative. Sample: PBMCs. The CDR3 reads CASRSPGHPNSNQPQHF. CDR3 DNA sequence: TGTGCCAGTAGATCCCCGGGACACCCGAATAGCAATCAGCCCCAGCATTTT.